The sequence of this T cell receptor beta chain was determined in a study of T cell repertoires in cytomegalovirus infection. The wider study: In public TCR beta signatures, there were indications of both CMV infection and matching HLA type.

Losses at the gene ends were 1 base for V and 7 bases for J; bases not matched to a gene: 7. This CDR3 is 16 amino acids long. Germline V gene data show CDR1 as SGHVS and CDR2 as FNYEAQ. TCRdb reprocessed the reads with MiXCR, giving one entry per CDR3 protein. The sample lists fewer than 900,000 distinct CDR3 sequences, approximately 32% seen once, with under 15% in the top ten. In its sample, this clonotype was seen a few times. The antigen is not known. Study-level points and caveats: CMV-specific HLA-C-restricted TCR beta clonotypes dominated the ex vivo response.

The sequencing used cultured CD8+ T cells from PBMCs, collected from culture after CMV antigen stimulation. The V and J genes are TRBV7-6 and TRBJ2-1, with 10 bases fitting TRBD2. This sequence was found in a human donor in good health (CMV status not recorded). Some clones in this sample may be carry-over from other donors' samples. The CDR3 nucleotides are TGTGCCAGCAGCTTAGTAAGCGGGGGGGCTCGTAATGAGCAGTTCTTC. Translation: CASSLVSGGARNEQFF. The entire variable domain, with the rest obtained from reference TRBV7-6 and TRBJ2-1, is as follows: GAGVSQSPRYKVTKRGQDVALRCDPISGHVSLYWYRQALGQGPEFLTYFNYEAQQDKSGLPNDRFSAERPEGSISTLTIQRTEQRDSAMYRCASSLVSGGARNEQFFGPGTRLTVL.